The rows below give T cell receptor beta chains drawn from one sample of a study of cytomegalovirus exposure and HLA in healthy donors. Here immunoSEQ multiplex PCR was the method, and the copy in TCRdb shows in-frame clones only, minus some. The data show around 130,000 clones, approximately 67% seen once. The sequenced material came from PBMCs. These TCRs come from a man aged 18 to 35 in good health and CMV-seronegative. Both conserved end residues are part of each CDR3. D genes are given only for firm matches. Clone size appears in some rows only: once, few, many, or a class for an expanded clone.

d_call: -; j_call: TRBJ2-1; v_call: TRBV6-5; clone_size: few; cdr3_nt: TGTGCCAGCAGTTACAGTAGTGAGGGCCTGGATGAGCAGTTCTTC; cdr3_aa: CASSYSSEGLDEQFF
d_call: TRBD1; j_call: TRBJ2-1; v_call: TRBV29-1; clone_size: few; cdr3_nt: TGCAGCGCCCAGACGGGCAGGGGGTTTCGTATCTCCTACAATGAGCAGTTCTTC; cdr3_aa: CSAQTGRGFRISYNEQFF
d_call: -; j_call: TRBJ1-4; v_call: TRBV5-1; clone_size: -; cdr3_nt: TGCGCCAGCAGCTTTAACGGGGGGGGCGCCTATGAAAAACTGTTTTTT; cdr3_aa: CASSFNGGGAYEKLFF
d_call: -; j_call: TRBJ1-4; v_call: TRBV5-8; clone_size: -; cdr3_nt: TGTGCCAGCAGCTTGGGAGGGAATGAAAAACTGTTTTTT; cdr3_aa: CASSLGGNEKLFF
d_call: -; j_call: TRBJ1-2; v_call: TRBV27; clone_size: -; cdr3_nt: TGTGCCAGCAGTTTCGGAGCAACTTATGGCTACACCTTC; cdr3_aa: CASSFGATYGYTF
d_call: TRBD2; j_call: TRBJ2-5; v_call: TRBV28; clone_size: -; cdr3_nt: TGTGCCACCCGGACTAGCGGGATAGGGAGGGAGACCCAGTACTTC; cdr3_aa: CATRTSGIGRETQYF
d_call: TRBD1; j_call: TRBJ2-1; v_call: TRBV27; clone_size: once; cdr3_nt: TGTGCCAGCAGTATAACAGGGGGCTGGGATGAGCAGTTCTTC; cdr3_aa: CASSITGGWDEQFF
d_call: -; j_call: TRBJ1-2; v_call: TRBV6-1; clone_size: -; cdr3_nt: TGTGCCAGCAGTGAAGGGAGGGGAGGGACCTATGGCTACACCTTC; cdr3_aa: CASSEGRGGTYGYTF
d_call: TRBD2; j_call: TRBJ2-1; v_call: TRBV27; clone_size: -; cdr3_nt: TGTGCCAGCAGTCCGGAACGACTAGCCCATGAGCAGTTCTTC; cdr3_aa: CASSPERLAHEQFF
d_call: TRBD1; j_call: TRBJ2-7; v_call: TRBV9; clone_size: -; cdr3_nt: TGTGCCAGCAGCGTGGAATCCGGGACAGGCTACGAGCAGTACTTC; cdr3_aa: CASSVESGTGYEQYF
d_call: TRBD1; j_call: TRBJ1-1; v_call: TRBV9; clone_size: -; cdr3_nt: TGTGCCAGCAGCGCGGGACAAGGGACAGGGAAATTGAACACTGAAGCTTTCTTT; cdr3_aa: CASSAGQGTGKLNTEAFF
d_call: TRBD2; j_call: TRBJ2-1; v_call: TRBV15; clone_size: -; cdr3_nt: TGTGCCACCAGCAGGACTAGCGGAGACGAGCAGTTCTTC; cdr3_aa: CATSRTSGDEQFF
d_call: -; j_call: TRBJ2-6; v_call: TRBV30; clone_size: -; cdr3_nt: TGTGCCTCGACTCCCGGGTCCAGTTTTGGGGCCAACGTCCTGACTTTC; cdr3_aa: CASTPGSSFGANVLTF
d_call: TRBD1; j_call: TRBJ1-2; v_call: TRBV14; clone_size: once; cdr3_nt: TGTGCCAGCAGTCCTACTATGACAGGGTCTGTCTATGGCTACACCTTC; cdr3_aa: CASSPTMTGSVYGYTF
d_call: -; j_call: TRBJ2-2; v_call: TRBV10-1; clone_size: -; cdr3_nt: TGCGCCAGCAGTCCCACAACCGGGGAGCTGTTTTTT; cdr3_aa: CASSPTTGELFF
d_call: -; j_call: TRBJ1-5; v_call: TRBV7-9; clone_size: -; cdr3_nt: TGTGCCAGCAGCTTTGACAGTAGCAATCAGCCCCAGCATTTT; cdr3_aa: CASSFDSSNQPQHF
d_call: -; j_call: TRBJ1-5; v_call: TRBV7-9; clone_size: -; cdr3_nt: TGTGCCAGCAGCTCTACAGGGTATGATCAGCCCCAGCATTTT; cdr3_aa: CASSSTGYDQPQHF
d_call: -; j_call: TRBJ2-1; v_call: TRBV27; clone_size: -; cdr3_nt: TGTGCCAGCAGTTTATGGCGGGGTAAAGGGAATGAGCAGTTCTTC; cdr3_aa: CASSLWRGKGNEQFF
d_call: -; j_call: TRBJ1-1; v_call: TRBV6-6; clone_size: -; cdr3_nt: TGTGCCAGCAGTTATGGACAGAACACTGAAGCTTTCTTT; cdr3_aa: CASSYGQNTEAFF
d_call: TRBD1; j_call: TRBJ2-7; v_call: TRBV19; clone_size: few; cdr3_nt: TGTGCCAGTAGCCAGACAGGGATATCCTACGAGCAGTACTTC; cdr3_aa: CASSQTGISYEQYF
d_call: TRBD1; j_call: TRBJ2-7; v_call: TRBV5-1; clone_size: once; cdr3_nt: TGCGCCAGCAGCTTGGTAGGACAGGGGAGGTACGAGCAGTACTTC; cdr3_aa: CASSLVGQGRYEQYF
d_call: TRBD2; j_call: TRBJ2-2; v_call: TRBV2; clone_size: -; cdr3_nt: TGTGCCAGCAGTTTGGGACTAGCGGGGGGGCTTACCGGGGAGCTGTTTTTT; cdr3_aa: CASSLGLAGGLTGELFF
d_call: -; j_call: TRBJ2-3; v_call: TRBV15; clone_size: -; cdr3_nt: TGTGCCACATCCAGGGGCAGGTCAGATACGCAGTATTTT; cdr3_aa: CATSRGRSDTQYF
d_call: TRBD1; j_call: TRBJ1-2; v_call: TRBV28; clone_size: -; cdr3_nt: TGTGCCAGCAGCCCCACAGGGGCTATTAACTATGGCTACACCTTC; cdr3_aa: CASSPTGAINYGYTF
d_call: TRBD1; j_call: TRBJ2-1; v_call: TRBV2; clone_size: -; cdr3_nt: TGTGCCAGCAGACCTATTCCGGGACAGTCTAGGGATGAGCAGTTCTTC; cdr3_aa: CASRPIPGQSRDEQFF
d_call: -; j_call: TRBJ2-7; v_call: TRBV11-2; clone_size: -; cdr3_nt: TGTGCCAGCAGCATAGCCCCGGCCTACGAGCAGTACTTC; cdr3_aa: CASSIAPAYEQYF
d_call: TRBD1; j_call: TRBJ1-5; v_call: TRBV5-8; clone_size: -; cdr3_nt: TGTGCCAGCAGTAGTACAGGGGTCAATCAGCCCCAGCATTTT; cdr3_aa: CASSSTGVNQPQHF
d_call: -; j_call: TRBJ2-3; v_call: TRBV5-1; clone_size: -; cdr3_nt: TGCGCCAGCAGTCTAGCGACAGATACGCAGTATTTT; cdr3_aa: CASSLATDTQYF
d_call: TRBD2; j_call: TRBJ2-7; v_call: TRBV9; clone_size: -; cdr3_nt: TGTGCCAGCAGCGTCAGCGGGAGGGCCGCTGACGAGCAGTACTTC; cdr3_aa: CASSVSGRAADEQYF
d_call: -; j_call: TRBJ2-7; v_call: TRBV5-8; clone_size: -; cdr3_nt: TGTGCCAGCAGCCATCCGGGACTCCGCTACGAGCAGTACTTC; cdr3_aa: CASSHPGLRYEQYF
d_call: -; j_call: TRBJ2-3; v_call: TRBV7-7; clone_size: -; cdr3_nt: TGTGCCAGCAGCCCCCAGTCCCAGAGCACAGATACGCAGTATTTT; cdr3_aa: CASSPQSQSTDTQYF
d_call: -; j_call: TRBJ2-1; v_call: TRBV29-1; clone_size: -; cdr3_nt: TGCAGCGTCGCTAGATACAGGGACAATGAGCAGTTCTTC; cdr3_aa: CSVARYRDNEQFF
d_call: -; j_call: TRBJ2-1; v_call: TRBV5-1; clone_size: -; cdr3_nt: TGCGCCAGCAGCTTGGGACAGGCCCACAATGAGCAGTTCTTC; cdr3_aa: CASSLGQAHNEQFF
d_call: TRBD2; j_call: TRBJ2-3; v_call: TRBV7-2; clone_size: few; cdr3_nt: TGTGCCAGCACACTAGCGGCCCCCCTTGGCGGCGATACGCAGTATTTT; cdr3_aa: CASTLAAPLGGDTQYF
d_call: -; j_call: TRBJ1-1; v_call: TRBV29-1; clone_size: -; cdr3_nt: TGCAGCGTTGAGCAGGGTTTGAACACTGAAGCTTTCTTT; cdr3_aa: CSVEQGLNTEAFF
d_call: TRBD1; j_call: TRBJ1-2; v_call: TRBV5-8; clone_size: -; cdr3_nt: TGTGCCAGCAGCCCCGGGATTCAGGGGGCAGTCTATGGCTACACCTTC; cdr3_aa: CASSPGIQGAVYGYTF
d_call: -; j_call: TRBJ2-7; v_call: TRBV7-8; clone_size: -; cdr3_nt: TGTGCCAGCAGCTTAGATGGGGCTGGCGAGCAGTACTTC; cdr3_aa: CASSLDGAGEQYF
d_call: -; j_call: TRBJ1-1; v_call: TRBV29-1; clone_size: -; cdr3_nt: TGCAGCCCTGTGGGCAGCCCCGCTGAAGCTTTCTTT; cdr3_aa: CSPVGSPAEAFF
d_call: TRBD2; j_call: TRBJ2-1; v_call: TRBV10-3; clone_size: -; cdr3_nt: TGTGCCATGACGTCCGGGACTAGCTCCTACAATGAGCAGTTCTTC; cdr3_aa: CAMTSGTSSYNEQFF
d_call: -; j_call: TRBJ1-6; v_call: TRBV6-1; clone_size: -; cdr3_nt: TGTGCCAGCAGTGGACTTGATAATTCACCCCTCCACTTT; cdr3_aa: CASSGLDNSPLHF
d_call: -; j_call: TRBJ1-1; v_call: TRBV18; clone_size: -; cdr3_nt: TGTGCCAGCTCACTGACTTCCCCGTCGGCTGTAGCTTTCTTT; cdr3_aa: CASSLTSPSAVAFF
d_call: -; j_call: TRBJ2-1; v_call: TRBV9; clone_size: -; cdr3_nt: TGTGCCAGCAGCGTAGACCCTTCGGGGGGCCTCTACAATGAGCAGTTCTTC; cdr3_aa: CASSVDPSGGLYNEQFF
d_call: -; j_call: TRBJ1-5; v_call: TRBV28; clone_size: few; cdr3_nt: -; cdr3_aa: CASSSGQGVPANQPQHF
d_call: -; j_call: TRBJ1-1; v_call: TRBV28; clone_size: -; cdr3_nt: TGTGCCAGCAGTATAGGGGGGAACACTGAAGCTTTCTTT; cdr3_aa: CASSIGGNTEAFF
d_call: -; j_call: TRBJ2-1; v_call: TRBV4-2; clone_size: -; cdr3_nt: TGTTCCAGCAGCTCGAACCGACTAGTTTACAATGAGCAGTTCTTC; cdr3_aa: CSSSSNRLVYNEQFF
d_call: TRBD1; j_call: TRBJ1-2; v_call: TRBV7-8; clone_size: -; cdr3_nt: TGTGCCAGCAGCTTAACAGGGGGCTATGGCTACACCTTC; cdr3_aa: CASSLTGGYGYTF
d_call: TRBD1; j_call: TRBJ1-5; v_call: TRBV27; clone_size: -; cdr3_nt: TGTGCCAGCAGTTTAACGACAGGGACGAATCAGCCCCAGCATTTT; cdr3_aa: CASSLTTGTNQPQHF
d_call: -; j_call: TRBJ2-6; v_call: TRBV5-1; clone_size: -; cdr3_nt: TGCGCCAGCAGCTTGGTGGTGGGCCCCAGCTCTGGGGCCAACGTCCTGACTTTC; cdr3_aa: CASSLVVGPSSGANVLTF
d_call: -; j_call: TRBJ2-7; v_call: TRBV9; clone_size: -; cdr3_nt: TGTGCCAGCAGCGTAGGGCACGGCTCCACTACGAAGCAGTACTTC; cdr3_aa: CASSVGHGSTTKQYF
d_call: TRBD1; j_call: TRBJ2-3; v_call: TRBV25-1; clone_size: -; cdr3_nt: TGTGCCAGCAGCCAACAGGGGGCAGGTACGCAGTATTTT; cdr3_aa: CASSQQGAGTQYF
d_call: TRBD2; j_call: TRBJ2-1; v_call: TRBV2; clone_size: -; cdr3_nt: TGTGCCAGCAGTGACCCCCGGACTAGCGGTCCCTGGGAGTTCTTC; cdr3_aa: CASSDPRTSGPWEFF
d_call: TRBD2; j_call: TRBJ2-5; v_call: TRBV4-1; clone_size: -; cdr3_nt: TGCGCCAGCAGCTGGACTAGCGGTATGGAGACCCAGTACTTC; cdr3_aa: CASSWTSGMETQYF
d_call: -; j_call: TRBJ1-2; v_call: TRBV27; clone_size: -; cdr3_nt: TGTGCCAGCGGCCTACAGTCCACCCATGGCTACACCTTC; cdr3_aa: CASGLQSTHGYTF
d_call: TRBD2; j_call: TRBJ2-1; v_call: TRBV6-1; clone_size: -; cdr3_nt: TGTGCCAGCAGTGGGTCACGGACTAGCGGTTTCGAGAGCTCCTACAATGAGCAGTTCTTC; cdr3_aa: CASSGSRTSGFESSYNEQFF
d_call: -; j_call: TRBJ1-2; v_call: TRBV5-4; clone_size: few; cdr3_nt: TGTGCCAGCAGCTTGGAGGGAGCCCGGTCCAACTATGGCTACACCTTC; cdr3_aa: CASSLEGARSNYGYTF
d_call: -; j_call: TRBJ2-3; v_call: TRBV20-1; clone_size: -; cdr3_nt: TGCAGTGCCGAGCTCACAGATACGCAGTATTTT; cdr3_aa: CSAELTDTQYF
d_call: -; j_call: TRBJ1-1; v_call: TRBV6-4; clone_size: -; cdr3_nt: TGTGCCAGCAGCCAGGAAACGACCACTGAAGCTTTCTTT; cdr3_aa: CASSQETTTEAFF
d_call: -; j_call: TRBJ2-7; v_call: TRBV30; clone_size: -; cdr3_nt: TGTGCCTGGAGTAGACAGTCTGGAGAGCAGTACTTC; cdr3_aa: CAWSRQSGEQYF
d_call: -; j_call: TRBJ1-6; v_call: TRBV5-3; clone_size: -; cdr3_nt: TGTGCCAGAAGCTTTCGGGACTCCTATAATTCACCCCTCCACTTT; cdr3_aa: CARSFRDSYNSPLHF